The T cell receptor (beta chain) described here comes from a study of glioma-infiltrating T cells. Study in general: Samples included WHO grade II oligodendrogliomas or astrocytomas and initial-diagnosis grade IV glioblastomas. Before surgery, glioma patients received dexamethasone for at most six days. Points from the study as a whole: Very few CDR3 sequences were shared between tissue and blood. Signature shared blood CDR3 motifs were enriched in low-divergence and depleted in high-divergence patients.

CDR1 is MGHRA, CDR2 YSYEKL, per germline. This CDR3 is 17 amino acids long. The junction had 6 bases not matched to a gene; V was cut back by 2 bases and J by 6 bases. Using RNA template, CDR3s of TCR alpha and beta were amplified with iRepertoire arm-PCR. One entry per CDR3 protein results from TCRdb running MiXCR on the multiplex PCR reads. This sample yields roughly 350,000 distinct CDR3 sequences, of which approximately 42% are seen a single time; approximately 12% belongs to the top ten. The sample holds one count of this clonotype. Its antigen is undetermined. The chain couples TRBV4-1 to TRBJ2-1; 14 bases line up with TRBD2. The TCR was taken from a human donor with low-grade glioma or glioblastoma, undergoing nonglioma brain surgery, or in good health (not recorded which). Sequenced material: glioma tissue, nonneoplastic brain tissue, or PBMCs (not recorded which). The CDR3 region has the DNA TGCGCCAGCAGCCAACTAGCCGGGACTAGCGGGAGCAATGAGCAGTTCTTC. Amino acids: CASSQLAGTSGSNEQFF.